The clone carrying this TCR beta chain was seen at least ten times. The antigen is not known. These data come from a study of T cells in Graves' hyperthyroidism and ophthalmopathy. RNA transcripts served as the template for amplifying TCR beta CDR3 regions. Primed by the HTBI set, a first-round RT-PCR was run on the TCR CDR3. TCRdb re-called the multiplex PCR reads with MiXCR, one entry per CDR3 protein. The sample lists about 270,000 distinct CDR3 sequences; about 20% were seen once. This CDR3 contains 15 residues. The V and J ends lost 4 bases and 7 bases respectively, with 17 bases between them. Germline V gene lookup returns CDR1 GTSNPN and CDR2 SVGIG (reference sequence). Findings and limits, study-wide: A median around 5.9 months before onset, the model predicted ophthalmopathy.

This sample holds PBMCs from approximately 10 ml fresh peripheral blood. This chain uses TRBV30 with TRBJ1-6; D might be TRBD1 (5 bases). Sequenced input: blood. The sequence was collected from a man younger than 40 with Graves' ophthalmopathy. CDR3 amino acids: CAWTVGAIGNSPLHF. CDR3 coding DNA: TGTGCCTGGACGGTAGGGGCAATAGGGAATTCACCCCTCCACTTT.